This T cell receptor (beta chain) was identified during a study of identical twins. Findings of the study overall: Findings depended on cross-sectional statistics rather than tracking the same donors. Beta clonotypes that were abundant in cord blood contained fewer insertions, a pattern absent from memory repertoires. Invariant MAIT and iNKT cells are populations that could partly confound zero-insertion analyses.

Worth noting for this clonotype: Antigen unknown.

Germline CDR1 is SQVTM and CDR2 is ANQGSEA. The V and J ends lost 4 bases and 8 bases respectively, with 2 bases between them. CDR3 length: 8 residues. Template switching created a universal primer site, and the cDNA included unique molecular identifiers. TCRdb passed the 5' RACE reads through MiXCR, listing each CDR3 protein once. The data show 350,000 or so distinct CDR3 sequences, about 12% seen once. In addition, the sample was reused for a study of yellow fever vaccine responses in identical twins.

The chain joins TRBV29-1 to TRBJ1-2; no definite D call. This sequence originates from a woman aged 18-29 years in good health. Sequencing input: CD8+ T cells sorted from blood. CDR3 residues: CSVGGYTF. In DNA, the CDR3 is TGCAGCGTTGGAGGCTACACCTTC.